This TCR beta chain comes out of a study of blood T cell repertoires in COVID-19. Study context: In each case, the material was cDNA or gDNA derived from T cells, B-cell-depleted T cells, or PBMCs.

Trimming took off 0 bases at V and 2 bases at J, with 8 bases between the two ends. CDR3 length: 14 amino acids. The germline CDR1 and CDR2 sequences are LGHDT and YNNKEL (reference sequence). TCRdb's table, derived via immunoSEQ multiplex PCR, lists solely in-frame clones and lacks some. The data contain roughly 150,000 clones, 84% of them singletons. The TCR sequence derives from a woman between 45 and 60 years old in a cohort sampled during active or convalescent COVID-19. Sequencing was done on a sample of peripheral blood. The V and J genes are TRBV3-1 (or the pseudogene TRBV3-2) and TRBJ2-7; no clear D gene. CDR3: CASSQDYSPYEQYF. The CDR3 DNA follows: TGTGCCAGCAGCCAAGATTACAGTCCCTACGAGCAGTACTTC.